Listed below are T cell receptor beta chains from one sample, sequenced in a study of T-cell reconstitution after alpha-beta-depleted transplantation in children. TCRdb passed the PCR reads through MiXCR, listing each CDR3 protein once. The sample holds some 400,000 distinct CDR3 sequences, about a fifth seen once. The material sequenced was PBMCs from the stem cell graft donor, taken from the stem cell graft. Receptors were obtained from a human donor who donated a stem cell graft to a child with acute myeloid leukemia. Each CDR3 is given with its conserved first and last residue. Each record gives: V gene, D gene, clone size, CDR3 length, J gene, CDR3 DNA, CDR3 protein. D genes are given only for firm matches. The listing skips clone size in some rows; elsewhere it reads once, few, many or a size class.

V: TRBV28
D: TRBD2
size: .
length: 16
J: TRBJ2-1
DNA: TGTGCCAGCAGTTTGTATGCTAGCGGGCATAACAATGAGCAGTTCTTC
CDR3: CASSLYASGHNNEQFF

V: TRBV24-1
D: .
size: many
length: 14
J: TRBJ1-6
DNA: TGTGCCACCAGTGACGGTGGCTATAATTCACCCCTCCACTTT
CDR3: CATSDGGYNSPLHF

V: TRBV20-1
D: TRBD2
size: few
length: 15
J: TRBJ2-2
DNA: TGCAGTGCTCCTTCCCTAGCGGGAGGAGGCGGGGAGCTGTTTTTT
CDR3: CSAPSLAGGGGELFF

V: TRBV29-1
D: .
size: once
length: 13
J: TRBJ2-7
DNA: TGCAGCGTTGACGGCTCCACCAACTACGAGCAGTACTTC
CDR3: CSVDGSTNYEQYF

V: TRBV19
D: .
size: .
length: 14
J: TRBJ1-1
DNA: TGTGCCAGTAGAGCGGGGGGCCGTGGCACTGAAGCTTTCTTT
CDR3: CASRAGGRGTEAFF

V: TRBV5-5
D: TRBD2
size: few
length: 14
J: TRBJ2-3
DNA: TGTGCCAGCAGCTTTGGACTAGACTCAGATACGCAGTATTTT
CDR3: CASSFGLDSDTQYF

V: TRBV28
D: .
size: .
length: 17
J: TRBJ2-3
DNA: TGTGCCAGCAGTTTATCTGTGGAGGGAGAGTTGTCAGATACGCAGTATTTT
CDR3: CASSLSVEGELSDTQYF

V: TRBV10-3
D: TRBD1
size: .
length: 15
J: TRBJ2-7
DNA: TGTGCCAGTAGATCTGGGGACAGGAGCTCCTACGAGCAGTACTTC
CDR3: CASRSGDRSSYEQYF

V: TRBV7-2
D: TRBD1
size: few
length: 14
J: TRBJ2-1
DNA: TGTGCCAGCAGCTTTAGGACAGGGATCAATGAGCAGTTCTTC
CDR3: CASSFRTGINEQFF

V: TRBV20-1
D: .
size: many
length: 11
J: TRBJ2-3
DNA: TGCAGCGCCGGGACTCCCGATACGCAGTATTTT
CDR3: CSAGTPDTQYF

V: TRBV7-8
D: TRBD1
size: few
length: 15
J: TRBJ1-5
DNA: TGTGCCAGCAGCTTGGCCTACAGGGGGAATCAGCCCCAGCATTTT
CDR3: CASSLAYRGNQPQHF

V: TRBV11-2
D: .
size: .
length: 12
J: TRBJ2-5
DNA: TGTGCCAGCAGCTTAGACGGTGGGACCCAGTACTTC
CDR3: CASSLDGGTQYF

V: TRBV5-1
D: .
size: few
length: 13
J: TRBJ1-5
DNA: TGCGCCAGCAGCTTGGGTGCGGGTTGGCCCCAGCATTTT
CDR3: CASSLGAGWPQHF

V: TRBV30
D: TRBD1
size: .
length: 13
J: TRBJ2-1
DNA: TGTGCCTGCCGGACAGGGCCGGGTGGCGAGCAGTTCTTC
CDR3: CACRTGPGGEQFF

V: TRBV28
D: .
size: .
length: 13
J: TRBJ2-3
DNA: TGTGCCAGCGGTACAGTTGCCCCAGATACGCAGTATTTT
CDR3: CASGTVAPDTQYF

V: TRBV21-1
D: .
size: .
length: 15
J: TRBJ2-4
DNA: TGTGCCAGCAGCAAAGAGGAGCGGGAAAAAAACATTCAGTACTTC
CDR3: CASSKEEREKNIQYF

V: TRBV7-2
D: .
size: few
length: 14
J: TRBJ1-5
DNA: TGTGCCAGCAGCTTACGACGGGGAAATCAGCCCCAGCATTTT
CDR3: CASSLRRGNQPQHF

V: TRBV29-1
D: .
size: many
length: 15
J: TRBJ2-3
DNA: TGCAGCGTTGAAGGACGCCAGGGTAGGACAGATACGCAGTATTTT
CDR3: CSVEGRQGRTDTQYF

V: TRBV5-1
D: TRBD2
size: few
length: 16
J: TRBJ2-3
DNA: TGCGCCAGCAGCGTATGGACTAGCGGGAGTTCAGATACGCAGTATTTT
CDR3: CASSVWTSGSSDTQYF

V: TRBV29-1
D: TRBD2
size: few
length: 12
J: TRBJ2-7
DNA: TGCAGCGTTGGGGGACTAACCTACGAGCAGTACTTC
CDR3: CSVGGLTYEQYF

V: TRBV18
D: .
size: few
length: 16
J: TRBJ2-1
DNA: TGTGCCAGCTCACCAAGGCTAGCCGGGGGCTACAATGAGCAGTTCTTC
CDR3: CASSPRLAGGYNEQFF

V: TRBV10-3
D: .
size: .
length: 14
J: TRBJ2-7
DNA: TGTGCCATCAGCCGACTGGGGGGCACCTACGAGCAGTACTTC
CDR3: CAISRLGGTYEQYF

V: TRBV12-3/TRBV12-4
D: TRBD1
size: .
length: 15
J: TRBJ2-7
DNA: TGTGCCAGCAGTTCCTCGGGACAGGGGTTCTACGAGCAGTACTTC
CDR3: CASSSSGQGFYEQYF

V: TRBV11-3
D: .
size: few
length: 13
J: TRBJ1-1
DNA: TGTGCCAGCAGCTCCAGGGTGAACACTGAAGCTTTCTTT
CDR3: CASSSRVNTEAFF

V: TRBV15
D: .
size: .
length: 16
J: TRBJ2-3
DNA: TGTGCCACCAGCAGAGACGCACTAGATTTCTCAGATACGCAGTATTTT
CDR3: CATSRDALDFSDTQYF

V: TRBV7-9
D: .
size: few
length: 14
J: TRBJ2-4
DNA: TGTGCCAGCAGCCAGGCGGATGCCAAAAACATTCAGTACTTC
CDR3: CASSQADAKNIQYF

V: TRBV5-1
D: TRBD1
size: .
length: 16
J: TRBJ2-5
DNA: TGCGCCAGCAGCCGGACAGGGGGGAACCTCCAAGAGACCCAGTACTTC
CDR3: CASSRTGGNLQETQYF

V: TRBV3-1
D: .
size: once
length: 13
J: TRBJ1-2
DNA: TGTGCCAGCAGCCAAGGTACAGCTTATGGCTACACCTTC
CDR3: CASSQGTAYGYTF

V: TRBV24-1
D: TRBD2
size: .
length: 15
J: TRBJ2-1
DNA: TGTGCCACCTGTGATGAGCGGGGGACCTACAATGAGCAGTTCTTC
CDR3: CATCDERGTYNEQFF

V: TRBV12-3/TRBV12-4
D: TRBD1
size: few
length: 15
J: TRBJ1-1
DNA: TGTGCCAGCAGTCAAAGGACCGGGACAGGGGTGCGGGCTTTCTTT
CDR3: CASSQRTGTGVRAFF

V: TRBV15
D: .
size: few
length: 14
J: TRBJ2-5
DNA: TGTGCCACCAGCAGTGGGAACAGGGAAGAGACCCAGTACTTC
CDR3: CATSSGNREETQYF

V: TRBV5-1
D: .
size: .
length: 14
J: TRBJ1-1
DNA: TGCGCCAGCAGCTTGTCCCCCGCGTACACTGAAGCTTTCTTT
CDR3: CASSLSPAYTEAFF

V: TRBV20-1
D: .
size: .
length: 15
J: TRBJ1-4
DNA: TGCAGTGCTAGAGACCTCAGGAGAAATAATGAAAAACTGTTTTTT
CDR3: CSARDLRRNNEKLFF

V: TRBV20-1
D: TRBD2
size: .
length: 14
J: TRBJ2-1
DNA: TGCAGTGCACATACTAGCGGGAGTACGTATGAGCAGTTCTTC
CDR3: CSAHTSGSTYEQFF

V: TRBV29-1
D: TRBD1
size: few
length: 14
J: TRBJ1-1
DNA: TGCAGCGTTTCCCGACAGGGGACGAACACTGAAGCTTTCTTT
CDR3: CSVSRQGTNTEAFF

V: TRBV28
D: TRBD1
size: few
length: 16
J: TRBJ1-3
DNA: TGTGCCAGCTCCCGGACAGGGACCTCCTCTGGAAACACCATATATTTT
CDR3: CASSRTGTSSGNTIYF

V: TRBV5-1
D: .
size: .
length: 18
J: TRBJ2-3
DNA: TGCGCCAGCAGCTTGGCCGCATCCAGCGGTCCTAGCACAGATACGCAGTATTTT
CDR3: CASSLAASSGPSTDTQYF

V: TRBV10-2
D: TRBD1
size: few
length: 14
J: TRBJ2-1
DNA: TGCGCCAGCAGTGACTCAGGGGGTGTCTATGAGCAGTTCTTC
CDR3: CASSDSGGVYEQFF

V: TRBV7-3
D: .
size: .
length: 18
J: TRBJ2-2
DNA: TGTGCCAGCAGCTTAACCCCCTATTGGGGGAGGAACACCGGGGAGCTGTTTTTT
CDR3: CASSLTPYWGRNTGELFF

V: TRBV20-1
D: TRBD2
size: many
length: 15
J: TRBJ2-3
DNA: TGCAGTGCCCAGTCCGGAGGGAGGGGCACAGATACGCAGTATTTT
CDR3: CSAQSGGRGTDTQYF

V: TRBV20-1
D: .
size: many
length: 14
J: TRBJ1-1
DNA: TGCAGTGCCGAAACCAGGGCCTTTTCCACTGAAGCTTTCTTT
CDR3: CSAETRAFSTEAFF

V: TRBV24-1
D: TRBD2
size: .
length: 17
J: TRBJ2-1
DNA: TGTGCCACCAGTGATGTTTTAAGCGGGAGCTCCTACAATGAGCAGTTCTTC
CDR3: CATSDVLSGSSYNEQFF

V: TRBV4-2
D: TRBD1
size: many
length: 15
J: TRBJ2-7
DNA: TGTGCCAGCAGCCAAGATCCGGGACAGTCCTACGAGCAGTACTTC
CDR3: CASSQDPGQSYEQYF

V: TRBV20-1
D: .
size: .
length: 16
J: TRBJ1-6
DNA: TGCAGTGCTAGAATTGACAGCCGCTCCTATAATTCACCCCTCCACTTT
CDR3: CSARIDSRSYNSPLHF

V: TRBV20-1
D: .
size: .
length: 14
J: TRBJ2-3
DNA: TGCAGTGCTAGCGTCATTAGCGACACAGATACGCAGTATTTT
CDR3: CSASVISDTDTQYF

V: TRBV6-2/TRBV6-3
D: .
size: .
length: 16
J: TRBJ1-2
DNA: TGTGCCAGCAGTGCGATTGGCCGGGACACTTACGATGGCTACACCTTC
CDR3: CASSAIGRDTYDGYTF

V: TRBV29-1
D: .
size: .
length: 13
J: TRBJ2-1
DNA: TGCAGCGCCCAAGGCAGGGGCACCTATGAGCAGTTCTTC
CDR3: CSAQGRGTYEQFF

V: TRBV20-1
D: .
size: many
length: 13
J: TRBJ2-7
DNA: TGCAGTGCTGTCCGGACTTTAACCTACGAGCAGTACTTC
CDR3: CSAVRTLTYEQYF

V: TRBV7-9
D: TRBD2
size: .
length: 16
J: TRBJ2-1
DNA: TGTGCCAGCAGCGCCTTAGCGGGTCAAACTTACAATGAGCAGTTCTTC
CDR3: CASSALAGQTYNEQFF

V: TRBV20-1
D: .
size: .
length: 13
J: TRBJ2-7
DNA: TGCAGTGCGCGACCAGTGGGCTCCTACGAGCAGTACTTC
CDR3: CSARPVGSYEQYF

V: TRBV20-1
D: .
size: few
length: 15
J: TRBJ2-7
DNA: TGCAGTGCTCTACCACAACTCGTGGAGTCCTACGAGCAGTACTTC
CDR3: CSALPQLVESYEQYF

V: TRBV12-3/TRBV12-4
D: .
size: many
length: 11
J: TRBJ1-2
DNA: TGTGCCAGCAGTGAGGGTTGGGGAGACACCTTC
CDR3: CASSEGWGDTF

V: TRBV12-3/TRBV12-4
D: .
size: .
length: 14
J: TRBJ2-7
DNA: .
CDR3: CASSTSGGNHEQYF

V: TRBV5-1
D: TRBD1
size: few
length: 14
J: TRBJ1-1
DNA: TGCGCCAGCAGCTCGGACAGGGGTAACACTGAAGCTTTCTTT
CDR3: CASSSDRGNTEAFF

V: TRBV4-2
D: TRBD2
size: .
length: 17
J: TRBJ2-5
DNA: TGTGCCAGCAGCCAAGATCTAGTAGCGGGAGAACAAGAGACCCAGTACTTC
CDR3: CASSQDLVAGEQETQYF

V: TRBV12-5
D: TRBD1
size: .
length: 16
J: TRBJ2-7
DNA: TGTGCTAGTGGTTTGGAGCAGGGGGCTCATCCATACGAGCAGTACTTC
CDR3: CASGLEQGAHPYEQYF

V: TRBV20-1
D: TRBD2
size: .
length: 15
J: TRBJ2-4
DNA: TGCAGTGCTAGAGGACTAGCAGTAGCCAAAAACATTCAGTACTTC
CDR3: CSARGLAVAKNIQYF

V: TRBV29-1
D: .
size: many
length: 13
J: TRBJ2-1
DNA: TGCAGCGTTGAAGCAGCGGCAACGGGAGAGGGGTTCTTC
CDR3: CSVEAAATGEGFF

V: TRBV28
D: .
size: many
length: 11
J: TRBJ2-1
DNA: TGTGCCAGCAACCATGGGAGTGAGCAGTTCTTC
CDR3: CASNHGSEQFF

V: TRBV10-3
D: .
size: .
length: 16
J: TRBJ1-5
DNA: TGTGCCATCAGTGAGGGTGGGGAGAATGGAAATCAGCCCCAGCATTTT
CDR3: CAISEGGENGNQPQHF